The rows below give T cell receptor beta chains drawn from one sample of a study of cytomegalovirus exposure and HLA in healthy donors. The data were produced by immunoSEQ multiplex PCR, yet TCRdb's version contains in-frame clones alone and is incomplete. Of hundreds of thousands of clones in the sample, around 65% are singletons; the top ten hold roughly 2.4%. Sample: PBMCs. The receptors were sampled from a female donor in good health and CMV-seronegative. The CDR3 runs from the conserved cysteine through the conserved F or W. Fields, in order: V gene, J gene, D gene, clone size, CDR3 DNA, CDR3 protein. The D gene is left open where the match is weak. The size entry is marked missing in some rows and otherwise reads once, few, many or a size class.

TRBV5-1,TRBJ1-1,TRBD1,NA,TGCGCCAGCAGCTTCGGACAGGGGTTTGTCACTGAAGCTTTCTTT,CASSFGQGFVTEAFF
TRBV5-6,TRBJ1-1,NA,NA,TGTGCCAGCAGCTTGGGTGCAGGGGAGCCTGAAGCTTTCTTT,CASSLGAGEPEAFF
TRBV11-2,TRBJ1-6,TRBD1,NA,TGTGCCAGCAGCCGCGGACAGGCCGGTTCACCCCTCCACTTT,CASSRGQAGSPLHF
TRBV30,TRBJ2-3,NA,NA,TGTGCCTGGAGTAGGGACACTCGCACAGATACGCAGTATTTT,CAWSRDTRTDTQYF
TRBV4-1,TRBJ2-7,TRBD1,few,TGCGCCAGCAGCCTAGTGGACAGGGCCCTCTACGAGCAGTACTTC,CASSLVDRALYEQYF
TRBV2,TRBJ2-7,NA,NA,TGTGCCAGCTCCTCCCCGGGTCCCCCTTACGAGCAGTACTTC,CASSSPGPPYEQYF
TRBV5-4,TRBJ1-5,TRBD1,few,TGTGCCAGCAGCGAGGGGACAGGGGGCGGGAGCAATCAGCCCCAGCATTTT,CASSEGTGGGSNQPQHF
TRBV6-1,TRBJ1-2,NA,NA,TGTGCCAGCAGTAATGTAGATAACTATGGCTACACCTTC,CASSNVDNYGYTF
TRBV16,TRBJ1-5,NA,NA,TGTGCCAGCAGCCAAAGCTATTCTCAGCCCCAGCATTTT,CASSQSYSQPQHF
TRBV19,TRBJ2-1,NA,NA,TGTGCCAGTAGTCGCCGACTTGAAAGCTCCTACAATGAGCAGTTCTTC,CASSRRLESSYNEQFF
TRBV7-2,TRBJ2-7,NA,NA,TGTGCCAGCACCCCAAGTCAGGCCGCCACCTACGAGCAGTACTTC,CASTPSQAATYEQYF
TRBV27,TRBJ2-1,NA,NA,TGTGCCGGCAGTTTGGCCGGGGTCAGTGAGCAGTTCTTC,CAGSLAGVSEQFF
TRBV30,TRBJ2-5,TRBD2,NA,TGTGCCTGGAGTCGGGGAGCGGGAGGGAAGGAGACCCAGTACTTC,CAWSRGAGGKETQYF
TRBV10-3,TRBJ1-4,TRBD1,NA,TGTGCCATCAGTGAGTCGGGGGGGACAGGGGAAAAACTGTTTTTT,CAISESGGTGEKLFF
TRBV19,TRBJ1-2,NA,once,TGTGCCAGTAGTAGATCTTCGGTTCCGAGTTCGGGGATCTTC,CASSRSSVPSSGIF
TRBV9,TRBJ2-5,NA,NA,TGTGCCAGCAGCGTAGATACACTTACAGGCCGGGTTCAGTACTTC,CASSVDTLTGRVQYF
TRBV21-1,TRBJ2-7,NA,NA,TGTGCCAGCAGAGCGGGTCAGGGTGACTACGAGCAGTACTTC,CASRAGQGDYEQYF
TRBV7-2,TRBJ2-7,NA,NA,TGTGCCAGCAGCCCAGGGGATAGGGCCAGGTCCTACGAGCAGTACTTC,CASSPGDRARSYEQYF
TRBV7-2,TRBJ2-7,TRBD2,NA,TGTGCCAGCAGCCGGGGGGGGAATATCTACGAGCAGTACTTC,CASSRGGNIYEQYF
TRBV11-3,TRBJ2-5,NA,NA,TGTGCCAGCAGCCCGAGAGACAGTTTCCAAGAGACCCAGTACTTC,CASSPRDSFQETQYF
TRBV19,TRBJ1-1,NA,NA,TGTGCCAGCCGCCCTGGGGAGTTGCCAATGAACACTGAAGCTTTCTTT,CASRPGELPMNTEAFF
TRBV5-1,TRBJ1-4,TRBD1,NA,TGCGCCAGCAGCGGTCAGGGGGCTAATGAAAAACTGTTTTTT,CASSGQGANEKLFF
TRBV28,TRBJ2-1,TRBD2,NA,TGTGCCAGCAGTTTTCCCCGAATGCTAGCGGGGAATGAGCAGTTCTTC,CASSFPRMLAGNEQFF
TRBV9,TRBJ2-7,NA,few,TGTGCCAGCAGCGTAGCAGCGGCAAGCTCCTACGAGCAGTACTTC,CASSVAAASSYEQYF
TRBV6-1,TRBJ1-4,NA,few,TGTGCCAGCAGTGTTCGCGCTGCAACTAATGAAAAACTGTTTTTT,CASSVRAATNEKLFF
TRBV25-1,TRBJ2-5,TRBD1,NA,TGTGCCAGCAGCACCCCGAGACAGGGGGCGGGAGAGACCCAGTACTTC,CASSTPRQGAGETQYF
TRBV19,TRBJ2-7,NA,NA,TGTGCCAGTAGCCAGACAGGACTGGATTTTTTCTACGAGCAGTACTTC,CASSQTGLDFFYEQYF
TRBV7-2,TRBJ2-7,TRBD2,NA,TGTGCCAGCAGCTTAGGGACTAGCCGAACCTACGAGCAGTACTTC,CASSLGTSRTYEQYF
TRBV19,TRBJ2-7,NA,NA,TGTGCCAGTAGTTACTCGTCTAACTCCTACGAGCAGTACTTC,CASSYSSNSYEQYF
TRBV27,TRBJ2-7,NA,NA,TGTGCCAGCACCTACAGGCGGGAAAGCTCCTACGAGCAGTACTTC,CASTYRRESSYEQYF
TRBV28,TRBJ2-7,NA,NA,TGTGCCAGCAGTTTTTCCGGGAAGGCCTACGAGCAGTACTTC,CASSFSGKAYEQYF
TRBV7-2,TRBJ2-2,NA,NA,TGTGCCAGCAGCTTAGAATTAGCGGTTACCGGGGAGCTGTTTTTT,CASSLELAVTGELFF
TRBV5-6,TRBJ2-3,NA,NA,TGTGCCAGCAACTCCTTTGGAGGGGCCACAGATACGCAGTATTTT,CASNSFGGATDTQYF
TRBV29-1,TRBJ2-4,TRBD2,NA,TGCAGCGTTGAAGAGCCTAGCGGGACCAAAAACATTCAGTACTTC,CSVEEPSGTKNIQYF
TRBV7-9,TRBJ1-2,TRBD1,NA,TGTTCCCAGGGACAGGGTGACTATGGCTACACCTTC,CSQGQGDYGYTF
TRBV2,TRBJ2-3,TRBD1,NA,TGTGCCAGCAGTGATATGGACAGGTCAGATACGCAGTATTTT,CASSDMDRSDTQYF
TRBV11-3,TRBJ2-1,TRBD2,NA,TGTGCCAGCAGCCCACTTAGCGGGAGCTCCTACAATGAGCAGTTCTTC,CASSPLSGSSYNEQFF
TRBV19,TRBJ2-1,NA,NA,TGTGCCAGTAGTAAAGACAGGTCCTACAATGAGCAGTTCTTC,CASSKDRSYNEQFF
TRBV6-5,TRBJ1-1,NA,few,TGTGCCAGCAGTTATGGCGGGAACACTGAAGCTTTCTTT,CASSYGGNTEAFF
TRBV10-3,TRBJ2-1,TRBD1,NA,TGTGCCATCAGTGCCAGACAGGGAGATTCCTACAATGAGCAGTTCTTC,CAISARQGDSYNEQFF
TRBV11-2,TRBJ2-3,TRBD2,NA,TGTGCCAGCAGCACGATAAGCGGGGGCAGCACAGATACGCAGTATTTT,CASSTISGGSTDTQYF
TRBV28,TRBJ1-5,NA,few,TGTGCCAGCAACGTGTTACAGGCCCTCAATCAGCCCCAGCATTTT,CASNVLQALNQPQHF
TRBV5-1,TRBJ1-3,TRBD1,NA,TGCGCCAGCAGCTTGTTCGGGCAGGGGGGAGGAAACACCATATATTTT,CASSLFGQGGGNTIYF
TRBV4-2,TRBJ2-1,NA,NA,TGTGCCAGCAGCCACGAGAGCCGAGACAATGAGCAGTTCTTC,CASSHESRDNEQFF
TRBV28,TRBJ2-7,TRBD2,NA,TGTGCCAGCAGTTCGCCGACTAGCGGGAGAACCTACGAGCAGTACTTC,CASSSPTSGRTYEQYF
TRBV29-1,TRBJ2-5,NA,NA,TGCAGCGTTGCTTTGGGAGTGGACCAGTACTTC,CSVALGVDQYF
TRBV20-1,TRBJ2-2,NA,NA,TGCAGTGCTCCTAGGACCGGGGAGCTGTTTTTT,CSAPRTGELFF
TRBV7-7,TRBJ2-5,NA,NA,TGTGCTAGCAGCTTAGAGCTGGGACAAGGGGAGACCCAGTACTTC,CASSLELGQGETQYF
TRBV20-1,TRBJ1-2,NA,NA,TGCAGTGCTAGACAAAACTATGGCTACACCTTC,CSARQNYGYTF
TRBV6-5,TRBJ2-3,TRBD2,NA,TGTGCCAGCAGTTACGCGGCGGGAGCGGGCACAGATACGCAGTATTTT,CASSYAAGAGTDTQYF
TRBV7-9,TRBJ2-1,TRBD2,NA,TGTGCCAGCATCCAAGACAGACTAGCGGGAGATGAGCAGTTCTTC,CASIQDRLAGDEQFF
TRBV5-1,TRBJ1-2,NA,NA,TGCGCCAGCAGCCCCACACCAGGACAGTCCTATGGCTACACCTTC,CASSPTPGQSYGYTF
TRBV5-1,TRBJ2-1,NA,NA,TGCGCCAGCAGAAGTGACAGGCTTTCCTACAATGAGCAGTTCTTC,CASRSDRLSYNEQFF
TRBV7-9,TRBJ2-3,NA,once,TGTTCCAGCAGCTTCCGTGGCCCCTCGGATACGCAGTATTTT,CSSSFRGPSDTQYF
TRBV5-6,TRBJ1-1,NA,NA,TGTGCCAGCAGCTCTGGGGCTCAAGTCCTCCTTAGGGAAGCTTTCTTT,CASSSGAQVLLREAFF
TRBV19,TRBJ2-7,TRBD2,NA,TGTGCCAGTAGTCCCAGCGGGAAGCACGAGCAGTACTTC,CASSPSGKHEQYF
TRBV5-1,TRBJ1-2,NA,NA,TGCGCCAGCAGCTTGTTTCCCAGGGACACCGCCGGCTACACCTTC,CASSLFPRDTAGYTF
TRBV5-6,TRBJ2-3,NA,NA,TGTGCCAGCAGCTTGGGACTAGGCCAGGGCACAGATACGCAGTATTTT,CASSLGLGQGTDTQYF
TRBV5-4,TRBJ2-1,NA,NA,TGTGCCAGCAGCTTGTCAGACGGGAGCTCCTACAATGAGCAGTTCTTC,CASSLSDGSSYNEQFF